The clone carrying this T cell receptor beta chain ranks as medium-sized. As yet, its antigen is unknown. Per the authors' pipeline: It was from CDR3 differences across clinicopathological groups that a distant-metastasis classifier for papillary thyroid cancer was built. With MiXCR, TCRdb reprocessed the PCR reads. Clone size and V and J calls follow TCRdb, not the original study. Among roughly 10,000 clones listed, 20% to 25% were seen once. This entry comes from a study of metastatic and nonmetastatic thyroid tumors. Study as a whole: Samples came from malignant and benign thyroid patients, and repertoires were compared across blood and tumor or nodule tissue.

No treatment of any kind had been given to any patient before thyroid surgery. Between the trimmed V and J ends, which lost 0 bases and 5 bases, there was a span of 7 bases. Germline lookup yields CDR1 LNHDA and CDR2 SQIVND (reference sequence). CDR3 size: 13 residues. Study results and caveats: When malignant thyroid tumors were compared with benign nodules, TCR beta diversity was reportedly significantly higher in the malignant tumors. This held in both blood and tumor samples.

The source is a female donor with papillary thyroid cancer or a benign thyroid nodule (not recorded which). Some clones in this sample may be carry-over from other donors' samples. The chain uses TRBV19 and TRBJ2-5; D is ambiguous. Sequencing input: adjacent normal tissue. Here the CDR3 DNA reads TGTGCCAGTAGTATAGAATCCGGGGAGACCCAGTACTTC. Translated: CASSIESGETQYF.